This T cell receptor beta chain was captured by sequencing in a study of CD8 T cells in Susac syndrome. Germline loops: CDR1 DFQATT, CDR2 SNEGSKA (reference sequence). With V trimmed by 6 bases and J by 2 bases, 10 bases remained unmatched. This CDR3 spans 14 amino acids. In contrast to the negatively isolated CD8+ and CD4+ T cells, TEMRA cells were FACS-enriched. Reverse transcription of about 0.45 to 1 ug RNA was performed with random hexamers. TCRdb fed the immunoSEQ multiplex PCR reads into MiXCR, producing one record per CDR3 protein. The sample includes 200,000 to 250,000 distinct CDR3 sequences, 85% to 95% seen only once; the top ten take around 0.15%.

This rearrangement joins TRBV20-1 to TRBJ2-7; 7 nucleotides align to TRBD2. Sequencing input: CD4+ T cells from PBMCs. The TCR was taken from a human donor with Susac syndrome. CDR3 in DNA: TGCAGTGCCCGCCCCGAGCGGGGCACCTACGAGCAGTACTTC. Residues: CSARPERGTYEQYF.